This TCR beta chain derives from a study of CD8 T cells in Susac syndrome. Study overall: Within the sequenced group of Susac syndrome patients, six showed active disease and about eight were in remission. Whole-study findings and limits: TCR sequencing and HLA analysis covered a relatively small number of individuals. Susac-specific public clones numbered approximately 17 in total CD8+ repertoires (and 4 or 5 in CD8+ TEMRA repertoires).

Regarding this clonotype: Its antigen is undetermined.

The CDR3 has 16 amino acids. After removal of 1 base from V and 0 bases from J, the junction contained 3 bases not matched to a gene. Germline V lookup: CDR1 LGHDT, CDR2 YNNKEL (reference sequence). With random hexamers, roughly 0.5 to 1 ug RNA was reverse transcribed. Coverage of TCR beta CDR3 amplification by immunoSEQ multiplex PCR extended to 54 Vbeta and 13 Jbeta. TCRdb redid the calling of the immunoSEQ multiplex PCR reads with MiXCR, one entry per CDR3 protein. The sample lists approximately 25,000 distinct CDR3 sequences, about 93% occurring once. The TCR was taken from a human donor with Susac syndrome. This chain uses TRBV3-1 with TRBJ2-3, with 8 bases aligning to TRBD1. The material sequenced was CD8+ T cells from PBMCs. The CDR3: CASSQGTGSSTDTQYF. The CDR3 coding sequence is TGTGCCAGCAGCCAAGGGACAGGGAGTAGCACAGATACGCAGTATTTT.